These 18 T cell receptor beta chains originate from one sample sequenced in a study of T cells in Graves' hyperthyroidism and ophthalmopathy (dated by TCRdb to about 2019). The method was multiplex PCR. The sequencer was an Illumina HiSeq 2000. TCR beta CDR3 regions were amplified from RNA transcripts. For the first round of RT-PCR on the TCR CDR3, the HTBI primer set was used together with the Qiagen OneStep RT-PCR kit. TCRdb trimmed the raw reads at Q25, called clones with MiXCR and kept productive beta chains. Entries are consolidated by CDR3 protein sequence, retaining the most common genes and DNA. The sample table contains fewer than 550,000 distinct CDR3 sequences; only one count was recorded for approximately 14% of them. The top ten clonotypes cover 11% to 15% of the sample. Sequencing was done on a sample of blood. These receptors all stem from a woman under 30 with Graves' hyperthyroidism.

The table lists this clonotype with many counts. The chain joins TRBV5-1 to TRBJ2-7; 8 nucleotides match TRBD1. With V trimmed by 4 bases and J by 0 bases, 9 bases remained unmatched. The germline CDR1 and CDR2 sequences are SGHRS and YFSETQ. CDR3 length equals 16 residues. The CDR3 DNA reads TGCGCCAGCAGCCTAAGCGGACAGGGCCTCTCCTACGAGCAGTACTTC. Its protein product is CASSLSGQGLSYEQYF.

This clonotype was seen repeatedly, ten times or more. The chain combines TRBV2 with TRBJ2-5; D unclear. Germline CDR1 SNHLY, CDR2 FYNNEI. The CDR3 sequence is 15 residues long. Trimming removed 1 base at V and 4 bases at J, with 13 bases between. The CDR3 bases are TGTGCCAGCAGTGAAGGTAGATTGGCAGGAGAGACCCAGTACTTC. This sequence encodes CASSEGRLAGETQYF.

The V and J genes are TRBV3-1 and TRBJ2-3; 7 nucleotides line up with TRBD1. J lost 1 base, V lost 5 bases, and 6 bases had no gene match. The CDR3 runs 15 residues. The germline V gene has CDR1 LGHDT and CDR2 YNNKEL (reference sequence). DNA of the CDR3: TGTGCCAGCAGCAGAACCGGGACAGGCACAGATACGCAGTATTTT. Protein product: CASSRTGTGTDTQYF.

This clonotype was detected a few times. V and J are TRBV6-2 or TRBV6-3 and TRBJ2-5; TRBD2 agrees at 11 bases. The J segment lost 3 bases and the V segment lost 6 bases, leaving 9 bases of the junction unmatched. This CDR3 is 16 amino acids long. The germline gives CDR1 MNHEY, CDR2 SVGEGT. The CDR3 sequence: CASSVGPGLAEETQYF. The CDR3 DNA sequence: TGTGCCAGCAGCGTAGGGCCGGGACTAGCGGAAGAGACCCAGTACTTC.

The V call is TRBV9, the J call TRBJ2-7; D perhaps matches TRBD2 (6 bases). V was shortened by 4 bases and J by 3 bases, with 17 bases between the two germline ends. Looked up from germline, CDR1 is SGDLS and CDR2 is YYNGEE. This CDR3 is 15 amino acids long. In nucleotides, the CDR3 is TGTGCCAGCAGCCTCGGGTGGCGGGACGGCTACGAGCAGTACTTC. Amino acid sequence: CASSLGWRDGYEQYF.

This chain connects TRBV5-1 to TRBJ1-5, with D possibly matching TRBD1 (5 bases). The CDR3 has 15 residues. The germline V and J ends were trimmed by 4 bases and 1 base, with 12 bases remaining between them. Germline values: CDR1 SGHRS, CDR2 YFSETQ. In DNA form, the CDR3 reads TGCGCCAGCAGCCCGGGCGGGGCCAGCAATCAGCCCCAGCATTTT. Protein sequence: CASSPGGASNQPQHF.

On this clonotype: This may be a read error: a much more frequent sequence differs by one nucleotide. V usage is TRBV6-1 and J usage is TRBJ2-7; the D gene is possibly TRBD1 (5 bases). This CDR3 has 14 amino acids. The ends were cut back, 5 bases at V and 0 bases at J, with 11 bases in the middle. Per the germline V gene, CDR1 is MNHNS and CDR2 is SASEGT. CDR3 amino acids: CASSRQFFSYEQYF. CDR3 coding DNA: TGTGCCAGCAGTAGACAGTTTTTCTCCTACGAGCAGTACTTC.

J is TRBJ2-7 and V is TRBV4-1; D remains ambiguous. This CDR3 has 13 amino acids. V was pared by 4 bases and J by 7 bases, with 14 bases between. Germline V lookup: CDR1 MGHRA, CDR2 YSYEKL. CDR3 loop: CASSPGLSREQYF. The CDR3 DNA reads as TGCGCCAGCAGCCCGGGTCTATCGAGGGAGCAGTACTTC.

This clonotype has a count of ten or more. The chain links TRBV6-1 to TRBJ2-3, with D tentatively TRBD2 (6 bases). Trimming stripped 2 bases from V and 2 bases from J, with 17 bases between. This CDR3 has 17 amino acids. Looked up from germline, CDR1 is MNHNS and CDR2 is SASEGT. CDR3 sequence reads: CASSERVRDFFTDTQYF. CDR3 nucleotide sequence: TGTGCCAGCAGTGAAAGGGTCCGGGACTTCTTCACAGATACGCAGTATTTT.

This clonotype was seen a few times. The V and J genes are TRBV5-1 and TRBJ2-3; 7 bases match TRBD1. Germline lookup yields CDR1 SGHRS and CDR2 YFSETQ. The CDR3 loop spans 15 amino acids. Trimming took 2 bases from V and 1 from J; bases not matched to a gene: 4. DNA for the CDR3: TGCGCCAGCAGCTTACCCGGGACAGGCACAGATACGCAGTATTTT. Amino acid sequence: CASSLPGTGTDTQYF.

This clonotype has at least ten counts. V gene TRBV2 combines with J gene TRBJ2-1; 7 bases are a match to TRBD2. V shed 9 bases, J shed 7 bases, and the junction held 15 bases outside the gene matches. Germline assignment: CDR1 SNHLY and CDR2 FYNNEI. The CDR3 is 15 amino acids. The CDR3 nucleotides are TGTGCCAGTGAAACTAGCGCAAAGGGTTCAAATGAGCAGTTCTTC. Translating it yields CASETSAKGSNEQFF.

This clonotype was observed at least ten times. The V and J genes are TRBV7-9 and TRBJ2-1, with TRBD2 matching 8 bases. The V gene's germline CDR1 is SEHNR and CDR2 FQNEAQ (reference sequence). V gave up 4 bases and J gave up 8 bases; unmatched junction bases: 10. The CDR3 length is 15 residues. The CDR3 DNA reads TGTGCCAGCAGCTCCGGGTGGAGCGGGAGCGATGAGCAGTTCTTC. It translates to CASSSGWSGSDEQFF.

Note on this clonotype: Given a much more abundant clone one base away, this may be a read error. CDR3 region: CATSTGGTARNIQYF. As DNA, the CDR3 is TGTGCCACCAGTACAGGGGGCACGGCGAGAAACATTCAGTACTTC. The gene calls are TRBV24-1 and TRBJ2-4, with 9 positions matching TRBD1. CDR1 is KGHDR, CDR2 SFDVKD, per germline. The J segment lost 6 bases and the V segment lost 6 bases, leaving 8 bases of the junction unmatched. The CDR3 has 15 amino acids.

This clonotype was detected many times. The chain carries TRBV28 and TRBJ2-5, with 7 bases fitting TRBD1. The CDR3 consists of 14 residues. The junction had 1 base not matched to a gene; V was cut back by 2 bases and J by 1 base. CDR1 and CDR2 from the germline V gene are MDHEN and SYDVKM. The DNA for the CDR3 is TGTGCCAGCAGTTTAGGGGACAGCCAAGAGACCCAGTACTTC. Amino acid sequence: CASSLGDSQETQYF.

This clonotype occurred many times. The V gene is TRBV13, the J gene TRBJ2-7; 11 nucleotides match TRBD2. The V segment lost 5 bases and the J segment 4 bases; nucleotides outside the gene matches: 4. The CDR3 spans 14 residues. Germline lookup yields CDR1 PRHDT and CDR2 FYEKMQ (reference sequence). CDR3 protein: CASSLRLAGYEQYF. The CDR3 DNA reads TGTGCCAGCAGCCTAAGACTAGCGGGATACGAGCAGTACTTC.

This clonotype was picked up many times. This rearrangement joins TRBV4-1 to TRBJ2-7; a weak D match, TRBD1 (5 bases). V lost 5 bases and J lost 1, with 9 bases in between. The CDR3 runs 13 residues. Germline assignment: CDR1 MGHRA and CDR2 YSYEKL. CDR3 amino acids: CASSTRTSYEQYF. DNA of the CDR3: TGCGCCAGCAGCACCCGGACATCCTACGAGCAGTACTTC.

This clonotype is medium-sized (0.01 to 0.1%) by share. Compared with germline, one end of the junction differs, possibly owing to a read error. The gene calls are TRBV19 and TRBJ1-1; no definite D call. Germline-derived CDR1 and CDR2 are LNHDA and SQIVND (reference sequence). The CDR3 is 13 amino acids. The CDR3, as DNA: TGTGCCAGCAGTATTTGGGGGAACACTGAAGCTTTCTTT. Protein sequence: CASSIWGNTEAFF. The variable domain in full, completed from reference TRBV19 and TRBJ1-1, reads DGGITQSPKYLFRKEGQNVTLSCEQNLNHDAMYWYRQDPGQGLRLIYYSQIVNDFQKGDIAEGYSVSREKKESFPLTVTSAQKNPTAFYLCASSIWGNTEAFFGQGTRLTVV.

This clonotype was counted a few times. The chain uses TRBV4-1 and TRBJ1-1, with a tentative D call TRBD1 (5 bases). The ends were cut back, 1 base at V and 0 bases at J, with 9 bases in the middle. The CDR3 runs to 15 residues. Germline assignment: CDR1 MGHRA and CDR2 YSYEKL. CDR3 residues: CASSQVGGMNTEAFF. The CDR3 nucleotides are TGCGCCAGCAGCCAAGTTGGGGGGATGAACACTGAAGCTTTCTTT.